Sequencing of this T cell receptor beta chain was carried out in a study of T-cell reconstitution after alpha-beta-depleted transplantation in children. Unique molecular identifiers were incorporated into the prepared TCRbeta library. TCRdb reanalysed the PCR reads using MiXCR and keeps one entry per CDR3 protein. The repertoire holds some 590,000 distinct CDR3 sequences, with over 9.5% as singletons. The clonotype was recovered from a human donor who donated a stem cell graft to a child with acute myeloid leukemia. This sample comprised PBMCs from the stem cell graft donor, obtained from the stem cell graft.

CDR3 in amino acids: CSATGLAGDKYF. CDR3 coding DNA: TGCAGTGCGACGGGACTAGCGGGAGACAAGTACTTC. This rearrangement joins TRBV20-1 to TRBJ2-7; 14 positions agree with TRBD2. This CDR3 has 12 residues. Germline V gene data show CDR1 as DFQATT and CDR2 as SNEGSKA (reference sequence). Trimming at V came to 6 bases and at J to 11 bases, leaving 6 bases not matched to a gene.